This TCR beta chain was captured in a study of CD8 T cells in ankylosing spondylitis. In TCRdb, the 5' RACE reads were re-called with MiXCR into one record per CDR3 protein. The data show a few hundred thousand distinct CDR3 sequences, with over 9.5% seen just once and roughly 23% held by the top ten. This clonotype was seen at least ten times. This TCR derives from a male donor with ankylosing spondylitis or in good health (not recorded which). The sequencing sample was made of blood, either unsorted or a sorted T cell fraction (not recorded which).

CDR3: CSAHSTDTQYF. The CDR3, as DNA: TGCAGTGCCCACAGCACAGATACGCAGTATTTT. The gene calls are TRBV20-1 and TRBJ2-3; unclear D gene. Trimming shortened V by 6 bases and J by 0 bases, and 4 bases separated the two germline ends. The CDR3 is made up of 11 amino acids. CDR1 and CDR2 (germline): DFQATT, SNEGSKA (reference sequence).